This entry lists 28 T cell receptor beta chains sequenced from one sample in a study of OX40 agonist ivuxolimab in advanced cancers. Profiling relied on immunoSEQ multiplex PCR, and the TCRdb table lists in-frame clones only, not all of them. Among 10,000 to 13,000 clones listed, roughly three quarters were seen once. The specimen comprised CD4+ or CD8+ T cells sorted from blood, sampled in a trial of the OX40 agonist ivuxolimab. The receptor set was obtained from an adult with an advanced solid tumor such as melanoma, head and neck, liver or kidney cancer.

This clone was picked up a small number of times. V usage is TRBV5-3 and J usage is TRBJ1-6; 9 bases are a match to TRBD1. TRBV5-3 is treated as an ORF (open reading frame) with a function not yet certain. There are 15 residues in the CDR3. With V trimmed by 8 bases and J by 8 bases, 11 bases remained unmatched. In DNA form, the CDR3 reads TGTGCCAGCAGTTCAACAGGGGGCGGTTATTCACCCCTCCACTTT. Protein sequence: CASSSTGGGYSPLHF.

The chain couples TRBV4-1 to TRBJ1-2, with 9 positions matching TRBD1. Germline CDR1 is MGHRA and CDR2 is YSYEKL. The CDR3 extends over 14 amino acids. V shed 2 bases and J 4 bases; nucleotides not matched to a gene: 2. The CDR3 loop is CASSQTTGGYGYTF. DNA of the CDR3: TGCGCCAGCAGCCAAACGACAGGGGGCTATGGCTACACCTTC.

The chain is built from TRBV27 and TRBJ2-7; 10 bases fit TRBD2. Germline V lookup: CDR1 MNHEY, CDR2 SMNVEV (reference sequence). The CDR3 loop spans 15 amino acids. With 5 bases clipped from V and 1 base from J, the junction kept 5 bases outside the gene matches. The CDR3 is CASSAGTSASYEQYF. The CDR3 nucleotides are TGTGCCAGCAGTGCCGGGACTAGCGCGTCCTACGAGCAGTACTTC.

The chain couples TRBV9 to TRBJ2-1; 9 nucleotides align to TRBD2. The V gene end was trimmed by 0 bases and the J gene end by 7 bases; junction bases not matched to a gene: 8. The CDR3 runs to 16 residues. Germline CDR1 and CDR2: SGDLS and YYNGEE. The CDR3 DNA reads as TGTGCCAGCAGCGTAGAGGGGGGACTAGCAGGGAATGAGCAGTTCTTC. It translates to CASSVEGGLAGNEQFF.

The V call is TRBV7-3, the J call TRBJ2-2; D gene uncertain. The germline CDR1 and CDR2 sequences are SGHTA and FQGTGA. Trimming removed 5 bases at V and 5 bases at J, with 12 bases between. The CDR3 runs to 14 residues. The CDR3 here is CASSPSGGTGELFF. Written as DNA, the CDR3 is TGTGCCAGCAGCCCGTCAGGTGGAACCGGGGAGCTGTTTTTT.

The chain recombines TRBV5-8 with TRBJ2-7; maybe TRBD1 (5 bases). Trimming took 4 bases from V and 3 from J, leaving 8 bases between them. CDR1 SGHTS and CDR2 YDEGEE come from the germline V gene. The CDR3 is made up of 12 amino acids. This CDR3 is CASSTGHYEQYF. CDR3 in DNA: TGTGCCAGCAGCACTGGACACTACGAGCAGTACTTC.

The chain links TRBV5-1 to TRBJ2-7; possible D gene TRBD1, 6 bases. Germline CDR1 SGHRS, CDR2 YFSETQ. V lost 4 bases and J lost 5, with 13 bases in between. This CDR3 contains 13 residues. The CDR3 region is CASSAIQGNEQYF. The DNA of the CDR3 is TGCGCCAGCAGCGCGATACAGGGTAACGAGCAGTACTTC.

This sequence joins TRBV7-2 and TRBJ2-3, with 12 nucleotides matching TRBD2. The CDR3 loop spans 17 amino acids. Germline V gives CDR1 SGHTA, CDR2 FQGNSA. V trimming: 4 bases; J trimming: 0 bases; junction bases outside the gene matches: 5. CDR3 sequence: CASSSGTSGYSTDTQYF. CDR3 nucleotides: TGTGCCAGCAGCTCCGGGACTAGCGGGTACAGCACAGATACGCAGTATTTT.

The chain is built from TRBV27 and TRBJ2-5; D unresolved. Germline CDR1 MNHEY, CDR2 SMNVEV (reference sequence). This CDR3 spans 13 amino acids. The V and J ends lost 7 bases and 5 bases respectively, with 14 bases between them. The CDR3 DNA is TGTGCCAGCATGTGGGTAGCTGGGGAGACCCAGTACTTC. Translation: CASMWVAGETQYF.

The gene calls are TRBV11-2 and TRBJ2-3; D is perhaps TRBD1 or TRBD2 (5 bases each). Per the germline V gene, CDR1 is SGHAT and CDR2 is FQNNGV. With 3 bases removed from V and 2 bases from J, the gap between germline ends came to 15 bases. The CDR3 is made up of 16 amino acids. CDR3 in amino acids: CASSFTDGTYTDTQYF. In DNA, the CDR3 is TGTGCCAGCAGCTTTACGGATGGGACGTACACAGATACGCAGTATTTT.

This clone was detected a few times. V is TRBV6-4 and J is TRBJ2-1, with TRBD2 matching 9 bases. Germline trimming cut 3 bases from V and 5 bases from J; bases unmatched to any gene: 5. CDR1 and CDR2 (germline): MRHNA, SNTAGT. The CDR3 totals 15 residues. The CDR3 nucleotides are TGTGCCAGCAGTGAGGCGGGAGGGCCTAACAATGAGCAGTTCTTC. Amino acids: CASSEAGGPNNEQFF.

This sequence joins TRBV5-5 and TRBJ2-3, with no clear D. Germline values: CDR1 SGHKS, CDR2 YYEKEE (reference sequence). The CDR3 is 14 residues long. V was trimmed by 0 bases and J by 4 bases, leaving 9 bases between them. The CDR3 region has the DNA TGTGCCAGCAGCTTGGTGGCTGGGGCAGATACGCAGTATTTT. Amino acids: CASSLVAGADTQYF.

This clone was recorded a few times. The gene calls are TRBV11-1 and TRBJ2-7; no definite D call. CDR1 and CDR2 (germline): SGHAT, FQDESV (reference sequence). The germline V and J ends were trimmed by 3 bases and 4 bases, with 13 bases remaining between them. The CDR3 has 14 residues. The CDR3 nucleotides read TGTGCCAGCAGCTTTAGTGGTACCCTATACGAGCAGTACTTC. It encodes CASSFSGTLYEQYF.

The chain employs TRBV6-1 and TRBJ1-3, with 8 nucleotides matching TRBD1. This CDR3 is 14 amino acids long. V lost 7 bases, J lost 3 bases, and 5 bases stayed unmatched. Germline V gene lookup returns CDR1 MNHNS and CDR2 SASEGT. CDR3 DNA: TGTGCCAGCACGCAGGGGGCGGGTGGAAACACCATATATTTT. Translated, it gives CASTQGAGGNTIYF.

This chain links TRBV28 with TRBJ2-7; D may be TRBD1 or TRBD2 (7 bases each). This CDR3 spans 14 amino acids. The ends were cut back, 6 bases at V and 3 bases at J, with 15 bases in the middle. The V gene's germline CDR1 is MDHEN and CDR2 SYDVKM. As DNA, the CDR3 is TGTGCCAGCAGCCTAACAGGGGAGGGCTACGAGCAGTACTTC. It codes for CASSLTGEGYEQYF.

The rearrangement joins TRBV27 to TRBJ2-1; no reliable D call. Germline assignment: CDR1 MNHEY and CDR2 SMNVEV (reference sequence). V lost 6 bases, J lost 7 bases, and 10 bases lay in between. This CDR3 spans 12 amino acids. CDR3 DNA: TGTGCCAGCAGCCGCAACCGAAATGAGCAGTTCTTC. Protein: CASSRNRNEQFF.

This clone was seen once. The rearrangement joins TRBV9 to TRBJ2-7; maybe TRBD2 (6 bases). V lost 0 bases and J 3 bases, leaving 10 bases between the germline ends. Looked up from germline, CDR1 is SGDLS and CDR2 is YYNGEE. The CDR3 contains 14 residues. This CDR3 reads CASSVEGAGYEQYF. CDR3 nucleotides: TGTGCCAGCAGCGTAGAAGGAGCGGGCTACGAGCAGTACTTC.

V gene TRBV7-2 combines with J gene TRBJ2-1; 8 nucleotides match TRBD1. The length of the CDR3 is 15 residues. V was clipped by 1 base and J by 8 bases; unmatched bases: 7. CDR1 is SGHTA and CDR2 is FQGNSA in the germline V gene. DNA of the CDR3: TGTGCCAGCAGCTTAGGGACAGGGTTTATCTATGAGCAGTTCTTC. Encoded protein: CASSLGTGFIYEQFF.

This chain links TRBV27 with TRBJ1-5; no clear D gene. V shed 3 bases and J shed 3 bases, with 3 bases lying between them. CDR3 length equals 12 residues. Germline V gene data show CDR1 as MNHEY and CDR2 as SMNVEV (reference sequence). Written as DNA, the CDR3 is TGTGCCAGCAGTTTCCCCAATCAGCCCCAGCATTTT. Its translation is CASSFPNQPQHF.

The table lists this clone with a few counts. The V gene is TRBV7-9, the J gene TRBJ2-7; D remains ambiguous. CDR3 length: 14 amino acids. CDR1 is SEHNR, CDR2 FQNEAQ, per germline (reference sequence). Trimming shortened V by 2 bases and J by 3 bases, and 11 bases separated the two germline ends. The CDR3 sequence is CASSLTDTNYEQYF. The CDR3 region has the DNA TGTGCCAGCAGCTTAACCGACACAAACTACGAGCAGTACTTC.

Here the CDR3 DNA reads TGTGCCAGCAGCGAAGGGACTAGCGGGAGCAATGAGCAGTTCTTC. Amino acids: CASSEGTSGSNEQFF. V gene TRBV9 combines with J gene TRBJ2-1, with 14 nucleotides matching TRBD2. Germline V CDR1 and CDR2: SGDLS, YYNGEE. After removal of 3 bases from V and 6 bases from J, the junction contained 2 bases not matched to a gene. The CDR3 has 15 residues.

The chain is built from TRBV19 and TRBJ1-1, with D unclear. This CDR3 is 15 amino acids long. The V gene lost 4 bases and the J gene lost 0 bases, with 12 bases spanning the gap. The germline gives CDR1 LNHDA, CDR2 SQIVND (reference sequence). CDR3 DNA: TGTGCCAGTAGTAAGGTAGGGAGCATGAACACTGAAGCTTTCTTT. Protein product: CASSKVGSMNTEAFF.

This clone has just one count. The chain has TRBV14 and TRBJ2-3, with 8 positions matching TRBD2. Germline CDR1 is SGHDN and CDR2 is FVKESK. This CDR3 contains 17 residues. The V and J ends lost 2 bases and 0 bases, in that order; junction bases with no gene match: 7. CDR3 in amino acids: CASSQLAGRSSTDTQYF. The CDR3 region has the DNA TGTGCCAGCAGCCAACTAGCGGGCAGATCTAGCACAGATACGCAGTATTTT. Complete variable domain (other parts from reference TRBV14 and TRBJ2-3): EAGVTQFPSHSVIEKGQTVTLRCDPISGHDNLYWYRRVMGKEIKFLLHFVKESKQDESGMPNNRFLAERTGGTYSTLKVQPAELEDSGVYFCASSQLAGRSSTDTQYFGPGTRLTVL.

V usage is TRBV7-8 and J usage is TRBJ2-7; D gene ambiguous. CDR1 is SGHVS, CDR2 FQNEAQ, per germline. The V end lost 1 base, the J end lost 2 bases, and 6 bases lay between the germline ends. This CDR3 is 13 amino acids long. CDR3 in DNA: TGTGCCAGCAGCTTAGTCCCGGCCTACGAGCAGTACTTC. This translates into CASSLVPAYEQYF. Full variable domain (remainder filled in from reference TRBV7-8 and TRBJ2-7): GAGVSQSPRYKVAKRGQDVALRCDPISGHVSLFWYQQALGQGPEFLTYFQNEAQLDKSGLPSDRFFAERPEGSVSTLKIQRTQQEDSAVYLCASSLVPAYEQYFGPGTRLTVT.

The J gene is TRBJ1-2, the V gene TRBV6-1; D unresolved. This CDR3 comprises 13 residues. The germline V gene has CDR1 MNHNS and CDR2 SASEGT. V was trimmed by 2 bases and J by 4 bases, leaving 8 bases between them. CDR3 sequence reads: CASSETRIYGYTF. For the CDR3, the DNA is TGTGCCAGCAGTGAAACTCGTATCTATGGCTACACCTTC.

V and J are TRBV7-2 and TRBJ2-2; TRBD2 might be the D (5 bases). Germline-derived CDR1 and CDR2 are SGHTA and FQGNSA. Deletions cut 7 bases from V and 7 bases from J, with 10 bases between. This CDR3 spans 12 amino acids. CDR3 sequence: CASNPRGGELFF. The CDR3 nucleotides read TGTGCCAGCAACCCACGGGGCGGGGAGCTGTTTTTT.

The chain joins TRBV13 to TRBJ2-1; D unclear. Germline CDR1 reads PRHDT; CDR2 reads FYEKMQ (reference sequence). V was clipped by 1 base and J by 4 bases, with 5 bases between them. The CDR3 has 13 residues. The CDR3 region has the DNA TGTGCCAGCAGCTTAGAGTCATACAATGAGCAGTTCTTC. Encoded protein: CASSLESYNEQFF.

The rearrangement links TRBV7-6 to TRBJ2-3; 8 nucleotides agree with TRBD1. CDR3 length equals 16 residues. With V trimmed by 2 bases and J by 3 bases, 7 bases remained unmatched. Germline V gene sequence: CDR1 SGHVS, CDR2 FNYEAQ. The CDR3 protein is CASSLLGTGPTDTQYF. As DNA, the CDR3 is TGTGCCAGCAGCTTACTTGGGACAGGACCGACAGATACGCAGTATTTT.